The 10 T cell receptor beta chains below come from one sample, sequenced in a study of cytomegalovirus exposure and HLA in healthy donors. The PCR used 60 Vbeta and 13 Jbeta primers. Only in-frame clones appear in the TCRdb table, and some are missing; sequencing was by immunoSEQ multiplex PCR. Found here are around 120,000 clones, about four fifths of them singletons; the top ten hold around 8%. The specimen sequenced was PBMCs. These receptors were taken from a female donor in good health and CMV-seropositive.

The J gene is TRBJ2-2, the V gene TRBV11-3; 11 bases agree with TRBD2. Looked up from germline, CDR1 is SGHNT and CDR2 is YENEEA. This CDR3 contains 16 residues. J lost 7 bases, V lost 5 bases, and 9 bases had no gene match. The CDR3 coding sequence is TGTGCCAGCAGCGTCCCGACTAGCGGGGTTGACGGGGAGCTGTTTTTT. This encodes CASSVPTSGVDGELFF.

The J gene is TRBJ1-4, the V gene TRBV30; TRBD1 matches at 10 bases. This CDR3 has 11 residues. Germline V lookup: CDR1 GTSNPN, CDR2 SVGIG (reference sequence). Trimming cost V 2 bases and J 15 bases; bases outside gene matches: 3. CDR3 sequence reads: CAWSLGTGVFF. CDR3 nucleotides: TGTGCCTGGAGTCTAGGGACAGGGGTGTTTTTT.

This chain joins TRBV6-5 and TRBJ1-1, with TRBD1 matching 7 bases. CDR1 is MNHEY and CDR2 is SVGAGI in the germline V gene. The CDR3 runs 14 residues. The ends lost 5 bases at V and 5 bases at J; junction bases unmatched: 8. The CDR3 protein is CASSTSRGLTEAFF. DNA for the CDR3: TGTGCCAGCAGTACGAGCAGGGGGTTGACTGAAGCTTTCTTT.

The CDR3 reads CASSVGTGKTEAFF. The CDR3 DNA follows: TGTGCCAGCAGTGTCGGGACAGGGAAAACTGAAGCTTTCTTT. V usage is TRBV6-1 and J usage is TRBJ1-1; TRBD1 agrees at 9 bases. Unmatched junction bases numbered 5, after V lost 4 bases and J lost 5 bases. The CDR3 length is 14 residues. Germline values: CDR1 MNHNS, CDR2 SASEGT.

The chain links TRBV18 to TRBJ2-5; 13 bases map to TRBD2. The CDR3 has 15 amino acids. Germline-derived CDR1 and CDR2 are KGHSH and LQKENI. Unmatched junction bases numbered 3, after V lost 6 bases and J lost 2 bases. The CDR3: CASSVTSGGQETQYF. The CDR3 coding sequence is TGTGCCAGCTCGGTGACTAGCGGGGGGCAAGAGACCCAGTACTTC.

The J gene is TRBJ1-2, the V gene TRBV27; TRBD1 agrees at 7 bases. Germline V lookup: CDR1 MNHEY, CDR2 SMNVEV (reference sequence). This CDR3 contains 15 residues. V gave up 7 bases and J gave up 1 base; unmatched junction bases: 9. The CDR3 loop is CASTEKWDSNYGYTF. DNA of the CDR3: TGTGCCAGCACCGAAAAATGGGACAGTAACTATGGCTACACCTTC.

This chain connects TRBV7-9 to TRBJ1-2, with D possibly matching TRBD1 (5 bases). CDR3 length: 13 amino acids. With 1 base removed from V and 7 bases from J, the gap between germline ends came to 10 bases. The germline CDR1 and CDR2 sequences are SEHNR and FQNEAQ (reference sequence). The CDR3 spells CASSLVGASGYTF. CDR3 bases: TGTGCCAGCAGCTTAGTAGGGGCGAGTGGCTACACCTTC.

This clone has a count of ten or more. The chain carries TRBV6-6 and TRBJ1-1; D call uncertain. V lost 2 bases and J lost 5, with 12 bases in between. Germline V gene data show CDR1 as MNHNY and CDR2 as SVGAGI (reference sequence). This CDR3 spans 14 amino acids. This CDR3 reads CASSYAGAPTEAFF. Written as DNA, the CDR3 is TGTGCCAGCAGTTACGCGGGAGCCCCTACTGAAGCTTTCTTT.

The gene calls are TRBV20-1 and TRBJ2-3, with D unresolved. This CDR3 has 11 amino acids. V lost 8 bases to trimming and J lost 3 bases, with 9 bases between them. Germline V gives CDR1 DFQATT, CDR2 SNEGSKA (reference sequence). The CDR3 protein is CSPQVTDTQYF. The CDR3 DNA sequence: TGCAGTCCACAAGTAACAGATACGCAGTATTTT.

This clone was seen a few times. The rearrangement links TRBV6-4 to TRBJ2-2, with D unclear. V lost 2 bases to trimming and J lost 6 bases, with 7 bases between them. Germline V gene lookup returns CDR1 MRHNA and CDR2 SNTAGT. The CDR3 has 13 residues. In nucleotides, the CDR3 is TGTGCCAGCAGTGACGTGGCCTCCGGGGAGCTGTTTTTT. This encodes CASSDVASGELFF.